The next 15 T cell receptor beta chains were all read from a single sample in a study of T cells in Graves' hyperthyroidism and ophthalmopathy. Amplified TCR beta CDR3 regions came from RNA transcripts. In the first-round RT-PCR of the TCR CDR3, the HTBI primer set was used. TCRdb recomputed calls from the multiplex PCR reads with MiXCR, one row per CDR3 protein. The sample shows around 600,000 distinct CDR3 sequences, approximately 14% of them seen only once. Sequencing was done on a sample of blood. Source of these receptors: a woman aged 45 to 65 with Graves' ophthalmopathy.

This clonotype was found many times. Here the CDR3 reads CASSLNQNTEAFF. The DNA of the CDR3 is TGCGCCAGCAGCTTGAATCAGAACACTGAAGCTTTCTTT. The chain is built from TRBV5-1 and TRBJ1-1, with D hard to call. Germline lookup yields CDR1 SGHRS and CDR2 YFSETQ. V was shortened by 1 base and J by 1 base, with 5 bases between the two germline ends. The CDR3 is made up of 13 amino acids.

This clonotype was seen repeatedly, ten times or more. The chain joins TRBV5-1 to TRBJ1-4; D is unresolved. V was cut by 0 bases and J by 4 bases, with 7 bases left in between. CDR1 is SGHRS, CDR2 YFSETQ, per germline. The CDR3 spans 14 residues. CDR3 loop: CASSLDGINEKLFF. Written as DNA, the CDR3 is TGCGCCAGCAGCTTGGATGGGATTAATGAAAAACTGTTTTTT.

As to this clonotype: One end of the junction is discordant with germline, which a read error may explain. This chain connects TRBV9 to TRBJ2-2; possible D gene TRBD2, 5 bases. Germline V gene sequence: CDR1 SGDLS, CDR2 YYNGEE. This CDR3 spans 12 amino acids. CDR3 region: CASSVATGELFF. In DNA form, the CDR3 reads TGTGCCAGCAGCGTAGCTACCGGGGAACTGTTTTTT.

This clonotype was seen only a few times. The chain has TRBV25-1 and TRBJ2-7; 12 bases map to TRBD2. The V segment lost 6 bases and the J segment 6 bases; nucleotides outside the gene matches: 9. The CDR3 is 15 amino acids. Germline CDR1 is MGHDK and CDR2 is SYGVNS. CDR3 in DNA: TGTGCCAGCAGACCACTAGCGGGAGGCGTCGGCGAGCAGTACTTC. Protein product: CASRPLAGGVGEQYF.

This clonotype has ten or more counts. The CDR3 DNA reads as TGTGCCAGCAGTTTAGCAACTACCTCTGGGGCCAACGTCCTGACTTTC. As protein: CASSLATTSGANVLTF. V gene TRBV12-3 or TRBV12-4 combines with J gene TRBJ2-6, with D unclear. The CDR3 sequence is 16 residues long. Trimming stripped 0 bases from V and 0 bases from J, with 6 bases between.

There are a few counts of this clonotype. The J gene is TRBJ2-7, the V gene TRBV7-2; 12 positions agree with TRBD2. CDR1 SGHTA and CDR2 FQGNSA come from the germline V gene. This CDR3 is 14 amino acids long. With V trimmed by 5 bases and J by 4 bases, 3 bases remained unmatched. CDR3 loop: CASSRGLAGYEQYF. CDR3 sequence (DNA): TGTGCCAGCAGCCGTGGACTAGCGGGGTACGAGCAGTACTTC.

This clonotype was seen many times. This sequence joins TRBV2 and TRBJ2-2; TRBD1 agrees at 7 bases. From germline, CDR1 is SNHLY and CDR2 FYNNEI. The CDR3 totals 15 residues. The V gene end was trimmed by 8 bases and the J gene end by 0 bases; junction bases not matched to a gene: 6. The CDR3 coding sequence is TGTGCCAGCTCCGCAGGGGGAGCGAACACCGGGGAGCTGTTTTTT. Amino acid sequence: CASSAGGANTGELFF.

In its sample, this clonotype was seen many times. This chain connects TRBV5-1 to TRBJ2-3; TRBD1 is a possible D gene (6 bases). CDR3 length: 14 amino acids. V was pared by 6 bases and J by 5 bases, with 16 bases between. CDR1 is SGHRS and CDR2 is YFSETQ in the germline V gene. In DNA form, the CDR3 reads TGCGCCAGCACCCAGTGGGGGCAGGGAGATACGCAGTATTTT. It specifies CASTQWGQGDTQYF.

This clonotype was detected only a few times. The rearrangement joins TRBV6-2 or TRBV6-3 to TRBJ2-3; 15 nucleotides match TRBD2. V dropped 7 bases and J dropped 1; count of bases not matched to a gene: 9. The length of the CDR3 is 18 residues. Per germline, CDR1 MNHEY and CDR2 SVGEGT. As DNA, the CDR3 is TGTGCCAGCACCTCCGGACTAGCGGGAGGGCTTCGCACAGATACGCAGTATTTT. Translating gives CASTSGLAGGLRTDTQYF.

This clonotype was detected only a few times. The gene calls are TRBV7-2 and TRBJ1-1; TRBD1 might be the D (5 bases). This CDR3 has 14 residues. V was shortened by 2 bases and J by 6 bases, with 13 bases between the two germline ends. Germline V CDR1 and CDR2: SGHTA, FQGNSA. This CDR3 is CASSLLSQGSEAFF. CDR3 DNA sequence: TGTGCCAGCAGCTTATTGTCCCAGGGTTCTGAAGCTTTCTTT.

This clonotype has a count of ten or more. V usage is TRBV20-1 and J usage is TRBJ2-7, with D hard to call. Germline V lookup: CDR1 DFQATT, CDR2 SNEGSKA (reference sequence). This CDR3 spans 12 amino acids. Between the trimmed V and J ends, which lost 6 bases and 5 bases, there was a span of 14 bases. The CDR3 nucleotides are TGCAGTGCCGACCTCCCGAGCCACGAGCAGTACTTC. Translation gives CSADLPSHEQYF.

The rearrangement joins TRBV24-1 to TRBJ2-2, with D possibly called TRBD1 or TRBD2 (6 bases each). Deletions cut 0 bases from V and 6 bases from J, with 10 bases between. The CDR3 loop spans 15 amino acids. Germline assignment: CDR1 KGHDR and CDR2 SFDVKD. The CDR3 DNA follows: TGTGCCACCAGTGATTTGGATGGGGGGCCCGGGGAGCTGTTTTTT. As protein: CATSDLDGGPGELFF.

Concerning this clonotype: Possible read error: a much larger clone is one base away. The V call is TRBV28, the J call TRBJ1-2; 7 nucleotides agree with TRBD1. Per the germline V gene, CDR1 is MDHEN and CDR2 is SYDVKM. The CDR3 contains 12 residues. The CDR3 DNA follows: TGTGCCGGCAGTGACAGGGTGGGAGGCTACACCTTC. Its protein product is CAGSDRVGGYTF.

The chain recombines TRBV20-1 with TRBJ2-7; 7 positions match TRBD1. CDR1 and CDR2 (germline): DFQATT, SNEGSKA (reference sequence). J gave up 4 bases and V 2 bases, and 5 bases lay outside the gene matches. This CDR3 is built from 13 residues. The DNA for the CDR3 is TGCAGTGCTAGATCGGGACAGAGATACGAGCAGTACTTC. Protein: CSARSGQRYEQYF.

The J gene is TRBJ2-6, the V gene TRBV12-3 or TRBV12-4; D is tentatively TRBD1 or TRBD2 (5 bases each). CDR3 length: 15 residues. V dropped 6 bases and J dropped 8 bases, with 17 bases sitting between them. CDR3 nucleotides: TGTGCCAGCAGGAAAGGGACCACGAAGTCCAACGTCCTGACTTTC. Protein sequence: CASRKGTTKSNVLTF.